This T cell receptor (beta chain) was profiled in a study of T cell responses to AZD1222 COVID-19 vaccine. General study findings and limits: Donors were largely white British and mainly female; clonal diversity was possibly underestimated. Across the whole spike, CD4 TCRs peaked at regions 160-218 and 743-854.

The protocol was immunoSEQ multiplex PCR, while the TCRdb copy is restricted to in-frame clones and leaves out a portion. The data contain approximately 130,000 clones, about nine tenths of them singletons. The sample holds one count of this clone. The antigen is not known. The clonotype originates from an adult who received the AZD1222 COVID-19 vaccine. This sample comprised peripheral blood, obtained 28 days after the second AZD1222 dose.

CDR3 sequence reads: CASSSDRNTEAFF. CDR3 DNA: TGTGCCAGCAGTTCGGACAGGAACACTGAAGCTTTCTTT. This chain joins TRBV6-5 and TRBJ1-1, with D possibly TRBD1 on 6 matching bases. The CDR3 is 13 amino acids. V lost 4 bases and J 1 base, leaving 7 bases between the germline ends. Germline V gene lookup returns CDR1 MNHEY and CDR2 SVGAGI.